This T cell receptor (beta chain) was captured by sequencing in a study of blood T cell repertoires in COVID-19 (dated by TCRdb to about 2020). With respect to the entire study: Samples from collaborators originated in the United States, Italy and Spain and spanned both the acute and convalescent phases of COVID-19. Nearly every sample came with metadata listing a de-identified subject ID, COVID-19 status, age in years and sex. The prospective study material was composed of cDNA or gDNA derived from T cells, B-cell-depleted T cells, or PBMCs. Deeply sampled blood TCRbeta repertoires from subjects exposed to, actively infected with, or recovered from COVID-19 were included in the dataset. Where available, HLA class I and class II types were obtained from metadata supplied by the sample provider rather than from assay-based typing. Samples came from the ongoing ImmuneRACE study (first 160 participants) plus 1,254 subjects from 6 global collaborators. The repertoires were made available in a free public database intended to serve as a resource for research on the immune response to SARS-CoV-2. The paper as a whole reports these results and caveats: The amount of clinical and demographic metadata varied by source and participant and was provided uncurated.

TCRbeta CDR3 regions were amplified from genomic DNA by means of the immunoSEQ Assay, a bias-controlled multiplex PCR. Turning to the authors' computational methods: The number of nucleated cells in each sample was estimated by amplification of reference gene primers within the assay. To quantify the absolute abundance of each unique TCRbeta CDR3 rearrangement, sequence reads were collapsed and filtered. Productive Simpson clonality was computed per sample as the square root of Simpson's diversity index over productive rearrangements. Drawn from immuneACCESS, this table holds only the in-frame rearrangements with V and J called that TCRdb kept. Clones are partly lost; checked studies trace under half to an unresolved V gene and leave the rest unexplained. The DNA was the basis for D and trimming; V, J and clone size are from that table. This sample holds 250,000 to 300,000 clones; 88% were observed only once. The ten most abundant clones make up 0.99% of the sample.

Another Seattle source contributed samples from volunteer blood donors who had recovered from COVID-19. Collaborating institutions collected whole blood in K2EDTA tubes following their own protocols. For TCRbeta analysis, collaborators shipped samples in one of three forms: frozen whole blood, isolated PBMCs, or DNA extracted from either of those sample types. Sequences SGHRS (CDR1) and YFSETQ (CDR2) are obtained from the germline V gene. V trim: 4 bases; J trim: 8 bases; unmatched bases: 16. The CDR3 holds 17 amino acids from the cysteine to the phenylalanine. The DNA shown is the 51-base CDR3, in frame from base 1. With respect to this clone: Its antigen remains undetermined. Per-base qualities were not stored, and no clone one base away is much larger.

This sequence was found in a middle-aged woman who had recovered from COVID-19. The rearrangement joined TRBV5-1 to TRBJ2-1; 9 bases in between match TRBD1. The sequenced material came from peripheral blood. The nucleotides read TGCGCCAGCAGCCCCCAGCCGACAGGGGGAATCGACGATGAGCAGTTCTTC. It translates to CASSPQPTGGIDDEQFF.